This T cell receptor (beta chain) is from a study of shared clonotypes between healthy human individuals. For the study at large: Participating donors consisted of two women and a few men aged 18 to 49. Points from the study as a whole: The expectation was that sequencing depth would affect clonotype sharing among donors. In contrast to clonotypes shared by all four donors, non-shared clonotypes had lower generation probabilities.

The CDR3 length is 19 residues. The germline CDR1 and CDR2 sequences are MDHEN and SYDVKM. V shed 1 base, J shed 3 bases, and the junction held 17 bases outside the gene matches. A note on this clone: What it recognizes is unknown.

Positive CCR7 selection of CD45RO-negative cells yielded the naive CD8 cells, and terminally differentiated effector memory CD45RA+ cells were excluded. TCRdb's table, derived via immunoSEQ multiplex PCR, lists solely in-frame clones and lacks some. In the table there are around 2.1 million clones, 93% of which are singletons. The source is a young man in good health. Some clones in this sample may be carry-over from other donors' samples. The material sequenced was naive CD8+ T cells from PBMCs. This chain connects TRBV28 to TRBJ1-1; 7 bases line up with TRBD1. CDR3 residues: CASSLLRLGRAGQHTEAFF. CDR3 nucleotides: TGTGCCAGCAGTTTATTGAGGTTAGGACGGGCGGGACAGCACACTGAAGCTTTCTTT.